The 23 T cell receptor beta chains given below trace back to one sample, sequenced in a study of T cell responses to AZD1222 COVID-19 vaccine. Libraries were prepared by immunoSEQ multiplex PCR; TCRdb keeps only in-frame clonotypes and omits some of them. The top ten clones hold just under 7.5% of a sample with about 97,000 clones, approximately 90% of them seen once. The source was peripheral blood, collected on day 0 of AZD1222 vaccination. The receptors here all came from an adult in good health.

This clone was seen once. J is TRBJ1-1 and V is TRBV28; TRBD1 is a possible D gene (6 bases). Germline values: CDR1 MDHEN, CDR2 SYDVKM. Trimming shortened V by 8 bases and J by 3 bases, and 13 bases separated the two germline ends. The CDR3 length is 13 residues. This chain's CDR3 is CASPGHPHTEAFF. The CDR3 nucleotides read TGTGCCAGCCCGGGACACCCTCACACTGAAGCTTTCTTT.

This clone showed up just a few times. The genes are TRBV27 and TRBJ2-2; possibly TRBD1 for D (6 bases). Germline-derived CDR1 and CDR2 are MNHEY and SMNVEV (reference sequence). V was clipped by 3 bases and J by 3 bases, with 11 bases between them. This CDR3 is 15 amino acids long. Here the CDR3 DNA reads TGTGCCAGCAGTTTCGAGCAGGGGTACACCGGGGAGCTGTTTTTT. Amino acid sequence: CASSFEQGYTGELFF.

The rearrangement links TRBV10-3 to TRBJ1-1, with a tentative D call TRBD1 (5 bases). V was shortened by 10 bases and J by 1 base, with 16 bases between the two germline ends. This CDR3 is 14 amino acids long. Germline CDR1 is ENHRY and CDR2 is SYGVKD. The CDR3 DNA sequence: TGTGCCACCCGGCGGGGGGGGGAGAACACTGAAGCTTTCTTT. Encoded protein: CATRRGGENTEAFF.

This chain connects TRBV11-1 to TRBJ1-2; no definite D call. The germline V and J ends were trimmed by 5 bases and 3 bases, with 13 bases remaining between them. CDR1 is SGHAT and CDR2 is FQDESV in the germline V gene (reference sequence). This CDR3 comprises 14 residues. The CDR3 DNA reads as TGTGCCAGCAGCCCCTTAGACGCGGACTATGGCTACACCTTC. Its protein product is CASSPLDADYGYTF.

The rearrangement joins TRBV6-5 to TRBJ1-1, with 7 positions matching TRBD1. This CDR3 contains 14 residues. Trimming at V came to 5 bases and at J to 2 bases, leaving 5 bases not matched to a gene. Looked up from germline, CDR1 is MNHEY and CDR2 is SVGAGI. The CDR3 nucleotides read TGTGCCAGCAGTACCCGGACAGGTAACACTGAAGCTTTCTTT. Protein sequence: CASSTRTGNTEAFF.

This clone has just one count. The rearrangement links TRBV3-1 (or the pseudogene TRBV3-2) to TRBJ1-6; D is ambiguous. CDR3 size: 16 residues. The V end lost 3 bases, the J end lost 9 bases, and 18 bases lay between the germline ends. Germline CDR1 and CDR2: LGHDT and YNNKEL (reference sequence). The CDR3 nucleotides are TGTGCCAGCAGCCAGGCCGGCGTTGGACGAAGTTCACCCCTCCACTTT. Encoded protein: CASSQAGVGRSSPLHF.

V gene TRBV18 combines with J gene TRBJ2-1; no firm D call. The V gene lost 3 bases and the J gene lost 0 bases, with 9 bases spanning the gap. The CDR3 runs to 15 residues. CDR1 is KGHSH and CDR2 is LQKENI in the germline V gene. CDR3 residues: CASSPGSRSYNEQFF. CDR3 coding DNA: TGTGCCAGCTCACCTGGTTCTCGCTCCTACAATGAGCAGTTCTTC.

V usage is TRBV9 and J usage is TRBJ2-5; D is perhaps TRBD2 (5 bases). Germline loops: CDR1 SGDLS, CDR2 YYNGEE. Trimming pared 0 bases from V and 0 bases from J, leaving 6 bases between. This CDR3 contains 14 residues. CDR3 in DNA: TGTGCCAGCAGCGTAGGGAGGTACCAAGAGACCCAGTACTTC. Protein: CASSVGRYQETQYF.

The V and J genes are TRBV5-1 and TRBJ1-4; 7 nucleotides align to TRBD1. V was pared by 3 bases and J by 4 bases, with 6 bases of the junction left unmatched. Germline assignment: CDR1 SGHRS and CDR2 YFSETQ. This CDR3 has 15 amino acids. The CDR3 is CASSYQGGNNEKLFF. In DNA, the CDR3 is TGCGCCAGCAGCTACCAGGGGGGCAATAATGAAAAACTGTTTTTT. Variable domain in full (rest from reference TRBV5-1 and TRBJ1-4): KAGVTQTPRYLIKTRGQQVTLSCSPISGHRSVSWYQQTPGQGLQFLFEYFSETQRNKGNFPGRFSGRQFSNSRSEMNVSTLELGDSALYLCASSYQGGNNEKLFFGSGTQLSVL.

V usage is TRBV29-1 and J usage is TRBJ2-5; D not certain. Trimming took 4 bases from V and 0 from J, leaving 12 bases between them. The CDR3 runs to 14 residues. The germline V gene has CDR1 SQVTM and CDR2 ANQGSEA. The CDR3: CSVGGHAYQETQYF. The CDR3 DNA follows: TGCAGCGTTGGGGGTCACGCGTACCAAGAGACCCAGTACTTC.

The chain's CDR3 is CASSLWTENSPLHF. CDR3 DNA sequence: TGCGCCAGCAGCTTGTGGACGGAGAATTCACCCCTCCACTTT. V and J are TRBV5-1 and TRBJ1-6; D gene ambiguous. Germline CDR1 and CDR2: SGHRS and YFSETQ. V was trimmed by 1 base and J by 7 bases, leaving 9 bases between them. CDR3 length: 14 amino acids.

The rearrangement links TRBV19 to TRBJ1-5, with 7 bases aligning to TRBD1. The CDR3 sequence is 15 residues long. CDR1 and CDR2 from the germline V gene are LNHDA and SQIVND (reference sequence). Trimming at V came to 8 bases and at J to 3 bases, leaving 10 bases not matched to a gene. In nucleotides, the CDR3 is TGTGCCAGTTTCCCCCCAGGGGGTCCCAATCAGCCCCAGCATTTT. Protein product: CASFPPGGPNQPQHF. Based on the CDR3 plus reference TRBV19 and TRBJ1-5, the full variable domain is DGGITQSPKYLFRKEGQNVTLSCEQNLNHDAMYWYRQDPGQGLRLIYYSQIVNDFQKGDIAEGYSVSREKKESFPLTVTSAQKNPTAFYLCASFPPGGPNQPQHFGDGTRLSIL.

The genes are TRBV4-3 and TRBJ1-1, with 7 bases aligning to TRBD1. J was trimmed by 4 bases and V by 0 bases; bases with no gene match: 14. Germline V gene sequence: CDR1 LGHNA, CDR2 YSLEER. The CDR3 totals 18 residues. The DNA for the CDR3 is TGCGCCAGCAGCCAAGAAGGGCAGGGGGTTTATGTGGGCACTGAAGCTTTCTTT. Translation: CASSQEGQGVYVGTEAFF.

The chain combines TRBV11-2 with TRBJ1-3; weak D call: TRBD1 (5 bases). Looked up from germline, CDR1 is SGHAT and CDR2 is FQNNGV. The CDR3 runs to 15 residues. Trimming removed 3 bases at V and 2 bases at J, with 11 bases between. For the CDR3, the DNA is TGTGCCAGCAGCTTGGTTGGGACCACTGGAAACACCATATATTTT. It yields the protein CASSLVGTTGNTIYF.

This clone was seen just once. The chain links TRBV15 to TRBJ1-6; D gene unclear. There are 14 residues in the CDR3. The germline CDR1 and CDR2 sequences are LNHNV and YYDKDF (reference sequence). Trimming removed 2 bases from V and 7 bases from J, with 9 bases in between. CDR3 loop: CATSRKGGNSPLHF. Written as DNA, the CDR3 is TGTGCCACCAGCAGAAAGGGAGGGAATTCACCCCTCCACTTT.

This chain connects TRBV7-8 to TRBJ1-2; D is undetermined. V was trimmed by 1 base and J by 8 bases, leaving 14 bases between them. The CDR3 loop spans 14 amino acids. CDR1 is SGHVS and CDR2 is FQNEAQ in the germline V gene. CDR3 loop: CASSLDRLSGGYTF. Here the CDR3 DNA reads TGTGCCAGCAGCTTAGATAGGCTCTCTGGGGGCTACACCTTC. Full variable domain (outside the CDR3, taken from reference TRBV7-8 and TRBJ1-2): GAGVSQSPRYKVAKRGQDVALRCDPISGHVSLFWYQQALGQGPEFLTYFQNEAQLDKSGLPSDRFFAERPEGSVSTLKIQRTQQEDSAVYLCASSLDRLSGGYTFGSGTRLTVV.

The rearrangement joins TRBV3-1 (or the pseudogene TRBV3-2) to TRBJ1-2, with 9 positions matching TRBD1. The ends lost 4 bases at V and 7 bases at J; junction bases unmatched: 7. There are 14 residues in the CDR3. The V gene's germline CDR1 is LGHDT and CDR2 YNNKEL (reference sequence). The CDR3: CASSLGQGRSGYTF. In DNA, the CDR3 is TGTGCCAGCAGCCTGGGACAGGGAAGGAGTGGCTACACCTTC.

This chain uses TRBV11-2 with TRBJ2-7, with TRBD1 matching over 8 bases. The CDR3 is 15 residues long. Looked up from germline, CDR1 is SGHAT and CDR2 is FQNNGV. Trimming removed 5 bases from V and 7 bases from J; junction bases left unmatched: 13. CDR3 DNA sequence: TGTGCCAGCAGCCCCTTTTCGGACAGGGCGGAAGAGCAGTACTTC. This gives the protein CASSPFSDRAEEQYF.

This chain uses TRBV6-2 or TRBV6-3 with TRBJ2-1, with 12 bases identical to TRBD2. Germline V CDR1 and CDR2: MNHEY, SVGEGT. The CDR3 totals 16 residues. J gave up 9 bases and V 4 bases, and 10 bases lay outside the gene matches. The CDR3, as DNA: TGTGCCAGCAGTTTCCCAAGGCTAGCGGGAGGGATTGAGCAGTTCTTC. Protein product: CASSFPRLAGGIEQFF.

The chain is built from TRBV6-5 and TRBJ2-5, with D perhaps given as TRBD1 or TRBD2 (5 bases each). CDR3 length equals 14 residues. Between the trimmed V and J ends, which lost 0 bases and 7 bases, there was a span of 12 bases. The germline V gene has CDR1 MNHEY and CDR2 SVGAGI. The CDR3 spells CASSYSRQGRTQYF. CDR3 in DNA: TGTGCCAGCAGTTACTCTCGGCAGGGACGGACCCAGTACTTC.

This chain joins TRBV18 and TRBJ2-5, with D possibly matching TRBD1 (6 bases). Germline V CDR1 and CDR2: KGHSH, LQKENI. The CDR3 is 14 residues long. The ends were cut back, 3 bases at V and 5 bases at J, with 13 bases in the middle. This chain's CDR3 is CASSPRGWGETQYF. The CDR3 coding sequence is TGTGCCAGCTCACCCAGGGGCTGGGGGGAGACCCAGTACTTC.

The chain joins TRBV5-4 to TRBJ1-2; possibly TRBD1 for D (6 bases). V was shortened by 5 bases and J by 4 bases, with 12 bases between the two germline ends. Germline V gene data show CDR1 as SGHNT and CDR2 as YYREEE (reference sequence). This CDR3 spans 13 amino acids. CDR3 bases: TGTGCCAGCAGTCAAGACAGGTTCTATGGCTACACCTTC. The encoded protein is CASSQDRFYGYTF.

The chain couples TRBV7-8 to TRBJ2-1; TRBD2 is a possible D gene (6 bases). Trimming took 1 base from V and 9 from J, leaving 10 bases between them. CDR1 is SGHVS and CDR2 is FQNEAQ in the germline V gene. The CDR3 has 13 amino acids. The CDR3 loop is CASSLGLGVEQFF. The CDR3 DNA reads TGTGCCAGCAGCTTAGGACTAGGTGTTGAGCAGTTCTTC.